This T cell receptor (beta chain) was recovered during a study of graft-versus-host responses after intestinal transplantation. For the study at large: Among the recipients, transplants were multivisceral, liver-intestinal, or isolated intestinal. Among the recipients, all got anti-thymocyte globulin induction and then tacrolimus and steroids for 2 to 3 years.

Findings of the study overall: The study found high graft-versus-host to host-versus-graft clonal ratios in allografts of patients with graft-donor T cell macrochimerism.

The protocol was immunoSEQ multiplex PCR, while the TCRdb copy is restricted to in-frame clones and leaves out a portion. Here the sample spans around 110,000 clones, approximately 90% being singletons. About this clone: The antigen is undetermined.

The CDR3 spans 14 residues. The germline CDR1 and CDR2 sequences are LNHDA and SQIVND (reference sequence). The V and J ends lost 5 bases and 2 bases respectively, with 13 bases between them. This material consisted of unstimulated CD4+ T cells sorted from spleen or lymph node cells, taken before intestinal transplant. This sequence was found in a human donor who received an intestinal transplant. The genes are TRBV19 and TRBJ2-7; no clear D. The CDR3 DNA reads as TGTGCCAGTAGTCCTACGTGGGCGCCCTACGAGCAGTACTTC. Its translation: CASSPTWAPYEQYF.